These T cell receptor beta chains were read from a single sample in a study of control samples from healthy donors and cancer patients. Only in-frame clones appear in the TCRdb table, and some are missing; sequencing was by immunoSEQ multiplex PCR. The table has about 130,000 clones, about 92% seen once. Sequenced material: PBMCs. The origin of the receptors is a man between 50 and 59 years old with head and neck cancer. Both conserved end residues are part of each CDR3. A D gene is named only where the DNA matches it firmly. Size is omitted from some rows. Given values are once, few, many or a class for expanded clones.

>NA|TRBJ1-2|NA|TRBV5-1
TGCGCCAGCAGCCCGGCGGGGGGGTCTAACTATGGCTACACCTTC
CASSPAGGSNYGYTF
>NA|TRBJ2-1|TRBD1|TRBV11-2
TGTGCCAGCAGCTCGATTCTAGGGACAGGGGGCAATGAGCAGTTCTTC
CASSSILGTGGNEQFF
>few|TRBJ2-2|NA|TRBV4-1
TGCGCCAGCAGCCAAAACTTGAGGCAGACGAACACCGGGGAGCTGTTTTTT
CASSQNLRQTNTGELFF
>NA|TRBJ2-7|NA|TRBV7-2
TGTGCCAGCAGTTTCGGGACATTCCTGGGGGAGCAGTACTTC
CASSFGTFLGEQYF
>NA|TRBJ2-2|NA|TRBV28
TGTGCCAGCACCTGGGGAGATTCGAACACCGGGGAGCTGTTTTTT
CASTWGDSNTGELFF
>NA|TRBJ1-5|NA|TRBV28
TGTGCCAGCAGCCAGAGACCCAGGGGTCAGCCCCAGCATTTT
CASSQRPRGQPQHF
>NA|TRBJ2-1|TRBD2|TRBV3-1/TRBV3-2
TGTGCCAGCAGCCAAGGACTAGCGGGGTACAATGAGCAGTTCTTC
CASSQGLAGYNEQFF
>NA|TRBJ1-1|NA|TRBV18
TGTGCCAGCTCACCAGTTCAGGGCCCGAGTAACACTGAAGCTTTCTTT
CASSPVQGPSNTEAFF
>NA|TRBJ2-1|NA|TRBV5-1
TGCGCCAGCAGCTACGGAACCTACAATGAGCAGTTCTTC
CASSYGTYNEQFF
>NA|TRBJ1-5|NA|TRBV12-3/TRBV12-4
TGTGCCAGCAGTTTCAGTGCCAATCAGCCCCAGCATTTT
CASSFSANQPQHF
>NA|TRBJ1-1|TRBD1|TRBV19
TGTGCCAGTAGTGACAGGGGCGTACATGCTTTCTTT
CASSDRGVHAFF
>NA|TRBJ1-2|TRBD1|TRBV2
TGTGCCAGCAGTGAAAGGGGGGACAGGAGTTTCTTC
CASSERGDRSFF
>NA|TRBJ2-5|NA|TRBV7-2
TGTGCCAGCAGCTCCACAGGGTTTGGGACGCAAGAGACCCAGTACTTC
CASSSTGFGTQETQYF
>NA|TRBJ1-2|NA|TRBV6-6
TGTGCCAGCAGAGGAAACTATGGCTACACCTTC
CASRGNYGYTF
>NA|TRBJ2-3|NA|TRBV6-6
TGTGCCAGCAGTCCCCGCACAGATACGCAGTATTTT
CASSPRTDTQYF
>NA|TRBJ2-4|NA|TRBV28
TGTGCCAGCAGTTTACTAGGGGATGGGCGAGCCAAAAACATTCAGTACTTC
CASSLLGDGRAKNIQYF
>NA|TRBJ1-2|TRBD1|TRBV30
TGTGCCTGGAGTCCCAGGGGTGCACAGGGGAGAGGCTACACCTTC
CAWSPRGAQGRGYTF
>NA|TRBJ2-3|NA|TRBV6-2/TRBV6-3
TGTGCCAGCAGTTACTCGAGGGAGTCCTGGGCAGATACGCAGTATTTT
CASSYSRESWADTQYF
>NA|TRBJ1-5|NA|TRBV19
TGTGCCAGTAGGGAGGTAGGCGACAATCAGCCCCAGCATTTT
CASREVGDNQPQHF
>NA|TRBJ2-7|NA|TRBV5-1
TGCGCCAGCAGCTTGGATGGTTACGAGCAGTACTTC
CASSLDGYEQYF
>NA|TRBJ2-1|NA|TRBV9
TGTGCCAGCAGCGTGACGGGACTGAACTACAATGAGCAGTTCTTC
CASSVTGLNYNEQFF
>NA|TRBJ1-5|NA|TRBV6-2/TRBV6-3
TGTGCCAGCAGTCTCGGGGCAACCCATCAGCCCCAGCATTTT
CASSLGATHQPQHF
>NA|TRBJ2-7|NA|TRBV7-3
TGTGCCAGCAGCTTAGCGCAGTCCTACGAGCAGTACTTC
CASSLAQSYEQYF
>NA|TRBJ2-3|TRBD1|TRBV27
TGTGCCAGCAGTGGGGACAGGGGGACAGATACGCAGTATTTT
CASSGDRGTDTQYF
>few|TRBJ2-2|NA|TRBV28
TGTGCCAGCAGTTTATCAGGGGTTAACACCGGGGAGCTGTTTTTT
CASSLSGVNTGELFF
>NA|TRBJ2-3|NA|TRBV18
TGTGCCAGCTCACCTCCCGGGAGAACGGCAGATACGCAGTATTTT
CASSPPGRTADTQYF
>NA|TRBJ2-1|NA|TRBV6-5
TGTGCCAGCATGACCCTTTCGGCCCCGGATGAGCAGTTCTTC
CASMTLSAPDEQFF
>NA|TRBJ1-1|NA|TRBV18
TGTGCCAGCTCGTTCACAGCTGAAGCTTTCTTT
CASSFTAEAFF
>NA|TRBJ1-3|NA|TRBV5-1
TGCGCCAGCAGAGGGGGGTCCGGAAACACCATATATTTT
CASRGGSGNTIYF
>once|TRBJ1-4|NA|TRBV18
TGTGCCAGCTCACCACGGGTAGGGCCCACCGAAAAACTGTTTTTT
CASSPRVGPTEKLFF
>NA|TRBJ1-4|NA|TRBV9
TGTGCCAGCAGCTCTTCTACGGGTTATGAAAAACTGTTTTTT
CASSSSTGYEKLFF
>NA|TRBJ2-1|NA|TRBV7-2
TGTGCCAGCGCCGCGGGGACCAATGAGCAGTTCTTC
CASAAGTNEQFF
>NA|TRBJ2-1|NA|TRBV5-1
TGCGCCAGCAGCTTGGCCCCCGGGAGAACCTACAATGAGCAGTTCTTC
CASSLAPGRTYNEQFF
>NA|TRBJ2-2|NA|TRBV2
TGTGCCATAGGTGCACTCCTTACCGGGGAGCTGTTTTTT
CAIGALLTGELFF